Listed here are 21 T cell receptor beta chains from one sample, sequenced in a study of blood T cells in healthy people across ages (dated by TCRdb to 2015 to 2017). Library generation was performed with 5' RACE. Reads for this sample came from an Illumina HiSeq 2500. A second about 6 to 11 cycle PCR used a sample-barcoded 5' primer and a J-beta primer mix. The raw public data were reprocessed by TCRdb itself: fastp quality trimming at Q25, MiXCR clonotype calling, in-frame beta chains only. Every CDR3 protein is listed once, alongside the most common genes and DNA of its rows. This sample is represented by more than 1,400,000 distinct CDR3 sequences; approximately 40% of them were singletons. The top ten clones comprise roughly 8.2% of the sample. Sequenced: blood. Receptors originate from a woman younger than 30 in good health.

This clonotype showed up just a few times. The CDR3 is CASSQDSGASSNYGYTF. CDR3 nucleotides: TGTGCCAGCAGCCAAGATTCAGGGGCATCCTCGAACTATGGCTACACCTTC. The rearrangement joins TRBV3-1 to TRBJ1-2; possibly TRBD1 for D (6 bases). This CDR3 comprises 17 residues. V was clipped by 0 bases and J by 2 bases, with 16 bases between them. Germline loops: CDR1 LGHDT, CDR2 YNNKEL (reference sequence). The complete variable domain, with remaining parts taken from reference TRBV3-1 and TRBJ1-2, reads DTAVSQTPKYLVTQMGNDKSIKCEQNLGHDTMYWYKQDSKKFLKIMFSYNNKELIINETVPNRFSPKSPDKAHLNLHINSLELGDSAVYFCASSQDSGASSNYGYTFGSGTRLTVV.

This clonotype is a singleton in its sample. J is TRBJ2-5 and V is TRBV4-1; TRBD2 aligns across 8 bases. The germline CDR1 and CDR2 sequences are MGHRA and YSYEKL. J lost 0 bases, V lost 0 bases, and 12 bases had no gene match. This CDR3 contains 19 residues. CDR3 coding DNA: TGCGCCAGCAGCCAAGATCGCCTGCGGGGGGCCGTGTACCAAGAGACCCAGTACTTC. Protein: CASSQDRLRGAVYQETQYF.

Written as DNA, the CDR3 is TGTGCCAGCACAACCGACAGGGACAATCAGCCCCAGCATTTT. It encodes CASTTDRDNQPQHF. This chain joins TRBV6-2 or TRBV6-3 and TRBJ1-5; TRBD1 aligns across 7 bases. CDR1 and CDR2 from the germline V gene are MNHEY and SVGEGT. The V and J ends lost 7 bases and 3 bases, in that order; junction bases with no gene match: 6. There are 14 residues in the CDR3.

The V gene is TRBV20-1, the J gene TRBJ1-1; 7 bases agree with TRBD1. CDR3 length: 13 residues. Per germline, CDR1 DFQATT and CDR2 SNEGSKA (reference sequence). J gave up 0 bases and V 6 bases, and 4 bases lay outside the gene matches. The CDR3 bases are TGCAGTGCGCCCGGGACAGTGAACACTGAAGCTTTCTTT. This sequence encodes CSAPGTVNTEAFF.

About this clonotype itself: This could be a read error, since a much larger clone is one nucleotide away. J is TRBJ2-5 and V is TRBV5-5; 7 bases map to TRBD1. The ends lost 6 bases at V and 2 bases at J; junction bases unmatched: 4. The germline V gene has CDR1 SGHKS and CDR2 YYEKEE (reference sequence). This CDR3 comprises 13 residues. CDR3 bases: TGTGCCAGCACCAGACAGGGTCAAGAGACCCAGTACTTC. This codes for CASTRQGQETQYF.

The genes are TRBV10-2 and TRBJ2-5; D is possibly TRBD1 or TRBD2 (7 bases each). Trimming left V 3 bases short and J 11 bases short, with 25 bases between. The CDR3 extends over 16 amino acids. Germline CDR1 WSHSY, CDR2 SAAADI. CDR3 region: CASSDAGRGRGYEQYF. CDR3 bases: TGCGCCAGCAGTGATGCTGGGAGGGGGCGCGGGTATGAGCAGTACTTC.

Only a few counts were recorded for this clonotype. The V and J genes are TRBV2 and TRBJ2-4, with a tentative D call TRBD2 (5 bases). V lost 3 bases and J 2 bases, leaving 11 bases between the germline ends. The germline V gene has CDR1 SNHLY and CDR2 FYNNEI. The CDR3 runs to 15 residues. In DNA form, the CDR3 reads TGTGCCAGCAGTGATGACGGACTTACCAAAAACATTCAGTACTTC. This sequence encodes CASSDDGLTKNIQYF.

The J gene is TRBJ1-2, the V gene TRBV20-1; D is unclear. The germline V gene has CDR1 DFQATT and CDR2 SNEGSKA (reference sequence). Trimming cost V 3 bases and J 2 bases, with 16 bases left between them. The CDR3 loop spans 15 amino acids. For the CDR3, the DNA is TGCAGTGCTAGGGAGTACAGTGGAGTAAACTATGGCTACACCTTC. The encoded protein is CSAREYSGVNYGYTF.

The chain carries TRBV3-1 and TRBJ1-2; 7 bases line up with TRBD1. This CDR3 is built from 16 residues. Germline trimming cut 3 bases from V and 6 bases from J; bases unmatched to any gene: 13. Germline V gives CDR1 LGHDT, CDR2 YNNKEL (reference sequence). CDR3 DNA: TGTGCCAGCAGCCATCGCGGGGCAGGGGGATCTCATGGCTACACCTTC. Translation: CASSHRGAGGSHGYTF. The full variable domain, its missing parts supplied by reference TRBV3-1 and TRBJ1-2, is DTAVSQTPKYLVTQMGNDKSIKCEQNLGHDTMYWYKQDSKKFLKIMFSYNNKELIINETVPNRFSPKSPDKAHLNLHINSLELGDSAVYFCASSHRGAGGSHGYTFGSGTRLTVV.

The gene calls are TRBV6-6 and TRBJ2-6; no firm D call. Germline CDR1 and CDR2: MNHNY and SVGAGI (reference sequence). The CDR3 consists of 15 residues. V lost 2 bases and J lost 4, with 9 bases in between. CDR3 sequence (DNA): TGTGCCAGCAGTTACCCCGCTGTAGGGGCCAACGTCCTGACTTTC. Amino acids: CASSYPAVGANVLTF.

This clonotype showed up just a few times. This rearrangement joins TRBV20-1 to TRBJ2-7, with D maybe TRBD2 (6 bases). The CDR3 length is 14 residues. The V end lost 2 bases, the J end lost 2 bases, and 13 bases lay between the germline ends. Germline assignment: CDR1 DFQATT and CDR2 SNEGSKA (reference sequence). Here the CDR3 reads CSARPPGLTYEQYF. CDR3 nucleotide sequence: TGCAGTGCTAGACCTCCGGGACTCACCTACGAGCAGTACTTC.

A few counts support this clonotype. The chain uses TRBV9 and TRBJ2-4; D is uncertain. CDR3 length: 14 residues. V was trimmed by 4 bases and J by 0 bases, leaving 8 bases between them. The germline V gene encodes CDR1 SGDLS and CDR2 YYNGEE. The CDR3 DNA follows: TGTGCCAGCAGCCCTACCCTAGCCAAAAACATTCAGTACTTC. As protein: CASSPTLAKNIQYF.

This clonotype has only a few counts. The CDR3 is CASSKGDEAGQATDTQYF. For the CDR3, the DNA is TGTGCCAGCAGCAAAGGGGATGAGGCGGGACAGGCTACAGATACGCAGTATTTT. This chain uses TRBV21-1 with TRBJ2-3; TRBD1 is the table's D call, not checked against the DNA. TRBV21-1 has pseudogene status. The CDR3 consists of 18 residues.

This clonotype has a single count. This may be a read error: a much more frequent sequence differs by one nucleotide. The CDR3: CAGSYGVSYEQYF. CDR3 sequence (DNA): TGTGCCGGCAGTTACGGCGTATCCTACGAGCAGTACTTC. The chain employs TRBV6-5 and TRBJ2-7; D is undetermined. The CDR3 consists of 13 residues. Looked up from germline, CDR1 is MNHEY and CDR2 is SVGAGI.

This clonotype was detected only a few times. V usage is TRBV5-1 and J usage is TRBJ2-5; perhaps TRBD1 as D (6 bases). The CDR3 loop spans 14 amino acids. Germline assignment: CDR1 SGHRS and CDR2 YFSETQ. Trimming left V 4 bases short and J 4 bases short, with 14 bases between. In DNA form, the CDR3 reads TGCGCCAGCAGCGGAACAGGGTCGGGAGAGACCCAGTACTTC. This encodes CASSGTGSGETQYF.

The count of this clonotype is one. This rearrangement joins TRBV7-6 to TRBJ2-3; TRBD2 matches 9 bases. The V gene end was trimmed by 2 bases and the J gene end by 6 bases; junction bases not matched to a gene: 3. Germline CDR1 SGHVS, CDR2 FNYEAQ. There are 14 residues in the CDR3. This CDR3 reads CASSLSGGMDTQYF. The CDR3 nucleotides are TGTGCCAGCAGCTTAAGCGGGGGGATGGATACGCAGTATTTT.

V and J are TRBV6-6 and TRBJ1-4, with TRBD1 matching 8 bases. V gave up 8 bases and J gave up 2 bases; unmatched junction bases: 7. The CDR3 spans 15 residues. Looked up from germline, CDR1 is MNHNY and CDR2 is SVGAGI (reference sequence). The CDR3 DNA is TGTGCCAGCGGGACCCGACAGGGGACTAATGAAAAACTGTTTTTT. This translates into CASGTRQGTNEKLFF.

This clonotype has just a few counts. CDR3 residues: CASSQEPGTGHTF. CDR3 bases: TGTGCCAGCAGCCAGGAGCCGGGAACTGGACACACCTTC. The rearrangement joins TRBV7-3 to TRBJ1-2; D unresolved. The CDR3 has 13 amino acids. V was pared by 5 bases and J by 12 bases, with 19 bases between. Germline CDR1 reads SGHTA; CDR2 reads FQGTGA. Full variable domain (missing parts from reference TRBV7-3 and TRBJ1-2): GAGVSQTPSNKVTEKGKYVELRCDPISGHTALYWYRQSLGQGPEFLIYFQGTGAADDSGLPNDRFFAVRPEGSVSTLKIQRTERGDSAVYLCASSQEPGTGHTFGSGTRLTVV.

This clonotype was counted only a few times. For the CDR3, the DNA is TGCAGTGCTAGAGATCGGGGCAGGCTCTCCTACGAGCAGTACTTC. Translating gives CSARDRGRLSYEQYF. The chain couples TRBV20-1 to TRBJ2-7, with D tentatively TRBD1 or TRBD2 (5 bases each). The CDR3 is 15 amino acids. Germline values: CDR1 DFQATT, CDR2 SNEGSKA (reference sequence). V was cut by 0 bases and J by 0 bases, with 12 bases left in between.

This clonotype was picked up a small number of times. The rearrangement joins TRBV4-2 to TRBJ2-1; D perhaps matches TRBD2 (5 bases). The CDR3 contains 16 residues. Germline lookup yields CDR1 LGHNA and CDR2 YNFKEQ. Trimming took 0 bases from V and 6 from J, leaving 15 bases between them. In nucleotides, the CDR3 is TGTGCCAGCAGCCAAGATAGAACTAGTGTAACCAATGAGCAGTTCTTC. Translated, it gives CASSQDRTSVTNEQFF.

The chain joins TRBV20-1 to TRBJ2-2, with D possibly matching TRBD2 (5 bases). The CDR3 has 14 amino acids. Germline lookup yields CDR1 DFQATT and CDR2 SNEGSKA (reference sequence). The ends were cut back, 5 bases at V and 0 bases at J, with 10 bases in the middle. The CDR3: CSARTGTNTGELFF. CDR3 DNA: TGCAGTGCTCGGACGGGGACGAACACCGGGGAGCTGTTTTTT.